Below, 32 T cell receptor beta chains from the same sample are listed, as sequenced in a study of T cells in Graves' hyperthyroidism and ophthalmopathy. Amplification targeted TCR beta CDR3 regions from RNA transcripts. First-round RT-PCR of the TCR CDR3 relied on the HTBI primer set. MiXCR, applied by TCRdb to the multiplex PCR reads, yields one record per CDR3 protein. The sample holds roughly 420,000 distinct CDR3 sequences; about 15% are singletons and the top ten take 13% to 15%. Sequences were obtained from blood. Receptor source: a woman between 18 and 30 years old with Graves' hyperthyroidism.

This clonotype was seen ten or more times. This chain links TRBV27 with TRBJ1-1; D gene ambiguous. This CDR3 has 14 amino acids. Deletions cut 6 bases from V and 1 base from J, with 12 bases between. Germline-derived CDR1 and CDR2 are MNHEY and SMNVEV (reference sequence). CDR3 amino acids: CASSGLSGNTEAFF. DNA of the CDR3: TGTGCCAGCAGCGGCCTGTCAGGGAACACTGAAGCTTTCTTT.

V is TRBV20-1 and J is TRBJ2-7; no reliable D call. Germline V gene sequence: CDR1 DFQATT, CDR2 SNEGSKA (reference sequence). Trimming left V 1 base short and J 6 bases short, with 16 bases between. The length of the CDR3 is 14 residues. The CDR3 nucleotides read TGCAGTGCTAGAGTGGGGTCAAACTTGGGCGAGCAGTACTTC. Translated, it gives CSARVGSNLGEQYF.

This clonotype was observed many times. The chain links TRBV18 to TRBJ1-5, with D unresolved. The CDR3 consists of 12 residues. Trimming removed 6 bases at V and 6 bases at J, with 9 bases between. Germline values: CDR1 KGHSH, CDR2 LQKENI. The CDR3: CASSSGTQPQHF. The CDR3, as DNA: TGTGCCAGCTCCTCCGGCACTCAGCCCCAGCATTTT.

In its sample, this clonotype was seen many times. V gene TRBV9 combines with J gene TRBJ2-7; D assignment may be TRBD1 or TRBD2 (5 bases each). CDR3 length equals 15 residues. Germline CDR1 and CDR2: SGDLS and YYNGEE. Trimming shortened V by 3 bases and J by 3 bases, and 16 bases separated the two germline ends. CDR3 sequence reads: CASSAGTPSVYEQYF. The CDR3 bases are TGTGCCAGCAGCGCTGGGACCCCTTCTGTCTACGAGCAGTACTTC. The full variable domain, in which reference TRBV9 and TRBJ2-7 provide the parts outside the CDR3, is DSGVTQTPKHLITATGQRVTLRCSPRSGDLSVYWYQQSLDQGLQFLIQYYNGEERAKGNILERFSAQQFPDLHSELNLSSLELGDSALYFCASSAGTPSVYEQYFGPGTRLTVT.

This clonotype has a count of ten or more. The gene calls are TRBV5-1 and TRBJ2-7; 10 bases map to TRBD1. With 0 bases clipped from V and 6 bases from J, the junction kept 3 bases outside the gene matches. Germline CDR1 SGHRS, CDR2 YFSETQ. The CDR3 runs to 14 residues. The CDR3 bases are TGCGCCAGCAGCTTGGAGACAGGGGGCCGCGAGCAGTACTTC. Amino acids: CASSLETGGREQYF.

There are many counts of this clonotype. The CDR3 here is CASSVSGTHILGTGELFF. The CDR3 DNA reads as TGTGCCAGCAGCGTGAGTGGGACTCACATTTTAGGGACCGGGGAGCTGTTTTTT. The chain carries TRBV9 and TRBJ2-2; tentative D call: TRBD2 (6 bases). Germline V lookup: CDR1 SGDLS, CDR2 YYNGEE. V lost 2 bases and J 5 bases, leaving 22 bases between the germline ends. The CDR3 loop spans 18 amino acids.

The chain carries TRBV27 and TRBJ1-5; no clear D. The CDR3 is made up of 13 amino acids. Germline values: CDR1 MNHEY, CDR2 SMNVEV (reference sequence). Between the trimmed V and J ends, which lost 2 bases and 4 bases, there was a span of 6 bases. The CDR3 loop reads CASSLTPNQPQHF. The CDR3 DNA reads TGTGCCAGCAGTTTAACACCTAATCAGCCCCAGCATTTT.

The table lists this clonotype with a few counts. The chain is built from TRBV10-1 and TRBJ2-3; D is unclear. Germline CDR1 reads WNHNN; CDR2 reads SYGVQD (reference sequence). V gave up 4 bases and J gave up 1 base, with 12 bases separating them. This CDR3 is 15 amino acids long. For the CDR3, the DNA is TGCGCCAGCAGTGCTGACACCGTCGGCACAGATACGCAGTATTTT. Encoded protein: CASSADTVGTDTQYF.

Worth noting for this clonotype: A much bigger clone sits one base away, suggesting this may be a read error. The genes are TRBV27 and TRBJ2-2; 7 bases line up with TRBD1. This CDR3 has 16 amino acids. J lost 3 bases, V lost 2 bases, and 6 bases had no gene match. The germline V gene encodes CDR1 MNHEY and CDR2 SMNVEV (reference sequence). This CDR3 is CASSLRWDSHTGELFF. The CDR3 DNA reads TGTGCCAGCAGTTTAAGGTGGGACAGCCACACCGGGGAGCTGTTTTTT.

This chain uses TRBV7-2 with TRBJ1-6; D remains unclear. V dropped 7 bases and J dropped 0 bases, with 13 bases sitting between them. Germline CDR1 is SGHTA and CDR2 is FQGNSA. The CDR3 is made up of 16 amino acids. In DNA form, the CDR3 reads TGTGCCAGCACGACCTATGAGAGCTCCTATAATTCACCCCTCCACTTT. Its protein is CASTTYESSYNSPLHF.

This clonotype has at least ten counts. The genes are TRBV12-3 or TRBV12-4 and TRBJ2-7; 8 bases line up with TRBD1. The CDR3 contains 17 residues. V gave up 3 bases and J gave up 3 bases; unmatched junction bases: 13. CDR3 in DNA: TGTGCCAGCAGTTTGGGGCAGGGGGCCGTCGTCGTCTACGAGCAGTACTTC. It yields the protein CASSLGQGAVVVYEQYF.

This clonotype has a count of ten or more. The chain carries TRBV11-1 and TRBJ2-3; the D is unclear. CDR1 and CDR2 (germline): SGHAT, FQDESV (reference sequence). Trimming pared 2 bases from V and 5 bases from J, leaving 11 bases between. The CDR3 runs to 14 residues. The CDR3: CASSLTRVEDTQYF. The CDR3 nucleotides are TGTGCCAGCAGCTTAACCCGAGTTGAAGATACGCAGTATTTT.

V is TRBV29-1 and J is TRBJ1-1, with TRBD1 identical over 8 bases. Germline values: CDR1 SQVTM, CDR2 ANQGSEA. J gave up 6 bases and V 7 bases, and 13 bases lay outside the gene matches. This CDR3 region has 14 residues. CDR3 residues: CSAQLDRVKSEAFF. The CDR3, as DNA: TGCAGCGCCCAACTGGACAGGGTGAAGTCTGAAGCTTTCTTT.

The table lists this clonotype with many counts. The chain combines TRBV27 with TRBJ2-1, with TRBD2 matching over 13 bases. Trimming cost V 5 bases and J 12 bases; bases outside gene matches: 10. The CDR3 consists of 15 residues. Germline V gene data show CDR1 as MNHEY and CDR2 as SMNVEV (reference sequence). The CDR3 spells CASSPRTSGGNTQFF. CDR3 DNA: TGTGCCAGCAGTCCCCGGACTAGCGGGGGCAACACGCAGTTCTTC.

This clonotype was detected only a few times. The chain carries TRBV15 and TRBJ2-3, with D tentatively TRBD1 or TRBD2 (5 bases each). The germline V gene encodes CDR1 LNHNV and CDR2 YYDKDF (reference sequence). V shed 0 bases and J shed 1 base, with 14 bases lying between them. This CDR3 region has 17 residues. CDR3 nucleotide sequence: TGTGCCACCAGCAGAGAAAGGGTTGGGGGAGGCACAGATACGCAGTATTTT. Protein: CATSRERVGGGTDTQYF.

The chain combines TRBV19 with TRBJ2-7, with D tentatively TRBD2 (5 bases). Trimming took off 6 bases at V and 4 bases at J, with 13 bases between the two ends. The CDR3 runs 13 residues. Germline CDR1 is LNHDA and CDR2 is SQIVND (reference sequence). CDR3 sequence (DNA): TGTGCCAGTAGCCCGGGAACCCATTACGAGCAGTACTTC. Amino acid sequence: CASSPGTHYEQYF.

This clonotype has ten or more counts. J is TRBJ2-2 and V is TRBV12-3 or TRBV12-4; D is unclear. V lost 7 bases and J 6 bases, leaving 12 bases between the germline ends. The CDR3 length is 13 residues. CDR3 sequence reads: CASILDLAGELFF. The CDR3 DNA reads as TGTGCCAGCATCCTCGACCTGGCCGGGGAGCTGTTTTTT.

This clonotype was recorded at least ten times. V and J are TRBV7-3 and TRBJ1-1; D gene ambiguous. The CDR3 length is 13 residues. V lost 4 bases to trimming and J lost 3 bases, with 9 bases between them. Looked up from germline, CDR1 is SGHTA and CDR2 is FQGTGA. The CDR3 here is CASSSDGDTEAFF. The CDR3, as DNA: TGTGCCAGCAGCTCAGACGGGGACACTGAAGCTTTCTTT.

This clonotype came up a few times. The chain has TRBV10-3 and TRBJ2-3; no definite D call. The germline V and J ends were trimmed by 6 bases and 6 bases, with 13 bases remaining between them. The CDR3 covers 13 residues. CDR1 ENHRY and CDR2 SYGVKD come from the germline V gene. The CDR3 nucleotides read TGTGCCATCAGCGTCCCCCCAGCGGATACGCAGTATTTT. Its protein product is CAISVPPADTQYF.

The chain links TRBV7-2 to TRBJ1-1; D not certain. Trimming took off 3 bases at V and 5 bases at J, with 13 bases between the two ends. The germline CDR1 and CDR2 sequences are SGHTA and FQGNSA. CDR3 length: 14 amino acids. As DNA, the CDR3 is TGTGCCAGCAGCTTCCAAGACGAATGGACTGAAGCTTTCTTT. It yields the protein CASSFQDEWTEAFF.

This clonotype was detected only a few times. The chain uses TRBV4-1 and TRBJ2-3, with D tentatively TRBD1 (6 bases). The germline V gene has CDR1 MGHRA and CDR2 YSYEKL. The CDR3 extends over 15 amino acids. Trimming took 4 bases from V and 6 from J, leaving 17 bases between them. The CDR3 sequence is CASSREQGRMDTQYF. Written as DNA, the CDR3 is TGCGCCAGCAGCCGAGAACAGGGTAGGATGGATACGCAGTATTTT.

V gene TRBV5-1 combines with J gene TRBJ1-2; D is undetermined. CDR1 is SGHRS and CDR2 is YFSETQ in the germline V gene. Trimming stripped 1 base from V and 8 bases from J, with 18 bases between. The CDR3 contains 15 residues. The chain's CDR3 is CASSLNTIGSTGYTF. The CDR3 DNA sequence: TGCGCCAGCAGCTTGAACACGATCGGCTCTACGGGCTACACCTTC.

This clonotype was counted only a few times. The chain joins TRBV7-2 to TRBJ2-3; possibly TRBD1 or TRBD2 for D (5 bases each). The CDR3 totals 15 residues. V lost 5 bases and J 2 bases, leaving 14 bases between the germline ends. Germline V gene sequence: CDR1 SGHTA, CDR2 FQGNSA. CDR3 residues: CASSRGATSTDTQYF. In nucleotides, the CDR3 is TGTGCCAGCAGCAGAGGGGCTACTTCCACAGATACGCAGTATTTT.

V gene TRBV3-1 combines with J gene TRBJ2-2; 7 bases align to TRBD1. This CDR3 has 15 amino acids. J gave up 7 bases and V 3 bases, and 8 bases lay outside the gene matches. The germline gives CDR1 LGHDT, CDR2 YNNKEL (reference sequence). CDR3 amino acids: CASSHSTGTGGELFF. CDR3 sequence (DNA): TGTGCCAGCAGCCACTCGACAGGGACGGGCGGGGAGCTGTTTTTT.

Concerning this clonotype: A clone one base away is much larger, so this may be a read error. This chain uses TRBV2 with TRBJ1-6; 8 nucleotides line up with TRBD1. J was trimmed by 8 bases and V by 6 bases; bases with no gene match: 3. CDR3 length: 13 amino acids. The germline V gene encodes CDR1 SNHLY and CDR2 FYNNEI. The CDR3 is CASRYRGDSPLHF. CDR3 coding DNA: TGTGCCAGCAGGTACAGGGGGGATTCACCCCTCCACTTT.

This clonotype was recorded at least ten times. This chain links TRBV5-6 with TRBJ1-2, with D uncertain. Germline CDR1 is SGHDT and CDR2 is YYEEEE. V lost 0 bases, J lost 3 bases, and 18 bases lay in between. There are 17 residues in the CDR3. CDR3 region: CASSLGWLSHRDYGYTF. DNA for the CDR3: TGTGCCAGCAGCTTGGGATGGTTGAGCCACCGGGACTATGGCTACACCTTC.

The table lists this clonotype with many counts. This chain connects TRBV4-1 to TRBJ2-7; D is uncertain. CDR1 and CDR2 (germline): MGHRA, YSYEKL. The CDR3 is made up of 16 amino acids. The ends were cut back, 0 bases at V and 6 bases at J, with 18 bases in the middle. CDR3 in DNA: TGCGCCAGCAGCCAAGATCTTGGAACTCCCAGCGCCGAGCAGTACTTC. The encoded protein is CASSQDLGTPSAEQYF.

The CDR3 reads CATSEPSGGTYEQFF. For the CDR3, the DNA is TGTGCCACCAGTGAGCCTAGCGGGGGTACCTACGAGCAGTTCTTC. V and J are TRBV24-1 and TRBJ2-7, with TRBD2 identical over 10 bases. The DNA matches TRBJ2-1 better at its end, which makes the J call doubtful. The CDR3 contains 15 residues. CDR1 and CDR2 from the germline V gene are KGHDR and SFDVKD.

This clonotype was found many times. V is TRBV27 and J is TRBJ2-1; D may be TRBD2 (5 bases). CDR1 and CDR2 (germline): MNHEY, SMNVEV (reference sequence). The CDR3 is made up of 19 amino acids. With 3 bases removed from V and 0 bases from J, the gap between germline ends came to 21 bases. CDR3 sequence reads: CASSFSPVWAGSSYNEQFF. CDR3 DNA: TGTGCCAGCAGTTTTTCTCCTGTTTGGGCGGGTAGCTCCTACAATGAGCAGTTCTTC.

This clonotype was seen more than once but under ten times. The CDR3 DNA follows: TGTGCCAGCAGTGTTGAGGGTATCCGGTATGGCTACACCTTC. This gives the protein CASSVEGIRYGYTF. The chain couples TRBV6-1 to TRBJ1-2; no clear D. With 4 bases removed from V and 5 bases from J, the gap between germline ends came to 14 bases. This CDR3 region has 14 residues. The germline CDR1 and CDR2 sequences are MNHNS and SASEGT.

This clonotype was counted many times. The chain combines TRBV2 with TRBJ1-5; TRBD1 is a possible D gene (6 bases). The CDR3 is 13 residues long. The germline V gene encodes CDR1 SNHLY and CDR2 FYNNEI. Trimming shortened V by 7 bases and J by 5 bases, and 12 bases separated the two germline ends. Written as DNA, the CDR3 is TGTGCCAGCAAAAACAGGGTTGATCAGCCCCAGCATTTT. Translating gives CASKNRVDQPQHF.

In this sample, this clonotype turned up a few times. The V gene is TRBV5-1, the J gene TRBJ1-5, with a possible D match to TRBD1 (6 bases). The germline V gene has CDR1 SGHRS and CDR2 YFSETQ. Trimming shortened V by 3 bases and J by 1 base, and 20 bases separated the two germline ends. This CDR3 is built from 18 residues. The CDR3 DNA reads as TGCGCCAGCAGCTGGAGATCTGGGGGGGGGGCGAGCAATCAGCCCCAGCATTTT. This codes for CASSWRSGGGASNQPQHF.